This T cell receptor (beta chain) was retrieved from a study of lymphopenia after photon versus proton radiotherapy (dated by TCRdb to about 2019). Broadly, across the study: Photon and proton radiation therapy were compared by the study for their immunological effects in patients with gastrointestinal tumors who developed high-grade lymphopenia. A cohort of under 25 patients with gastrointestinal tumors who received either photon or proton therapy and subsequently developed lymphopenia was included. The study was designed to characterize how the impact on the immune system differs between the two radiation modalities.

Trimming accounts for 4 bases at V and 1 base at J, while the number of junction bases matched to no gene is 4. From cysteine to phenylalanine, the CDR3 is 15 amino acids long. The sequence is cut down to CDR3 DNA, 45 bases in frame from base 1. Per the germline V gene, MNHNS is the CDR1 and SASEGT is the CDR2. The library was obtained by the immunoSEQ multiplex PCR assay. Alongside multiparametric flow cytometry, deep sequencing of rearranged TCR beta loci was used to profile the T cell repertoires. TCRdb holds this immuneACCESS table with in-frame rearrangements only. Some clones are missing; in checked studies, unresolved V genes explain under half, and the rest has no known cause. This sample is represented by 40,000 to 55,000 clones; approximately 92% of them were singletons. Roughly 18% of the sample is taken by the ten largest. General study outcomes and caveats: Across the cohort, among patients who died, a greater drop in TCR diversity after the nadir was inversely correlated with overall survival time. After the lymphocyte count nadir, repertoires from photon-treated patients showed oligoclonal expansion, particularly of CD8+ Temra cells, and this expansion drove the decline in diversity. The authors looked at the survival association only in patients who died, and they framed better survival with proton therapy as a possibility rather than a demonstrated result. During treatment, patients who received photon therapy lost naive T cells and TCR diversity and gained effector/memory populations, whereas patients who received proton therapy remained relatively stable.

About this clone: Its antigen is not yet known. No base-level quality is on record; no much larger clone is a single base apart.

This TCR derives from a woman in her thirties or forties with cholangiocarcinoma. Recombination joined TRBV6-1 with TRBJ2-4, with TRBD1 matching 7 junction bases. This specimen consisted of peripheral blood, obtained from a patient treated with photon-based radiotherapy. The DNA reads as follows: TGTGCCAGCAGTGGGACAGGTTTTGCCAAAAACATTCAGTACTTC. Its translation reads: CASSGTGFAKNIQYF.